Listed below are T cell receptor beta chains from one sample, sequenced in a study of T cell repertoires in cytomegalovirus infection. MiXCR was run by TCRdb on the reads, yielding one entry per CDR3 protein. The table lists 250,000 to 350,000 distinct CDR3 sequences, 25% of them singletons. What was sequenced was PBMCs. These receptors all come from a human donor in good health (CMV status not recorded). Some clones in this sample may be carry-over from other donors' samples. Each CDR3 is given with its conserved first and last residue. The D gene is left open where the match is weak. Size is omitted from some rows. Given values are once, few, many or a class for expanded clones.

CDR3aa: CSAPRQGPATNEKLFF
CDR3nt: TGCAGTGCCCCGCGGCAGGGGCCCGCAACTAATGAAAAACTGTTTTTT
abundance: NA
v_gene: TRBV20-1
d_gene: NA
len: 16
j_gene: TRBJ1-4

CDR3aa: CASSLDLTDTQYF
CDR3nt: TGTGCCAGCAGCCTAGACTTAACAGATACGCAGTATTTT
abundance: many
v_gene: TRBV11-2
d_gene: NA
len: 13
j_gene: TRBJ2-3

CDR3aa: CASSIRGNQPQHF
CDR3nt: TGTGCCAGCAGCATTAGGGGGAATCAGCCCCAGCATTTT
abundance: many
v_gene: TRBV7-2
d_gene: NA
len: 13
j_gene: TRBJ1-5

CDR3aa: CASSSSQGWSSYEQYF
CDR3nt: TGTGCCAGCAGTTCGTCACAGGGTTGGTCATCTTACGAGCAGTACTTC
abundance: many
v_gene: TRBV28
d_gene: NA
len: 16
j_gene: TRBJ2-7

CDR3aa: CASSPTGTTALSVGYTF
CDR3nt: TGTGCCAGCAGTCCAACAGGCACGACGGCTCTATCGGTCGGCTACACCTTC
abundance: many
v_gene: TRBV25-1
d_gene: NA
len: 17
j_gene: TRBJ1-2

CDR3aa: CSVGTGGQNSPLHF
CDR3nt: TGCAGCGTTGGGACAGGGGGCCAAAATTCACCCCTCCACTTT
abundance: few
v_gene: TRBV29-1
d_gene: TRBD1
len: 14
j_gene: TRBJ1-6

CDR3aa: CSVERNYEQYF
CDR3nt: TGCAGCGTTGAAAGGAACTACGAGCAGTACTTC
abundance: many
v_gene: TRBV29-1
d_gene: NA
len: 11
j_gene: TRBJ2-7

CDR3aa: CASSLKYTGELFF
CDR3nt: TGTGCCAGCAGCTTAAAATACACCGGGGAGCTGTTTTTT
abundance: few
v_gene: TRBV7-3
d_gene: NA
len: 13
j_gene: TRBJ2-2

CDR3aa: CASSFNPTRGYTF
CDR3nt: TGTGCCAGCAGTTTCAACCCCACCCGTGGCTACACCTTC
abundance: NA
v_gene: TRBV14
d_gene: NA
len: 13
j_gene: TRBJ1-2

CDR3aa: CSISGTGGQETQYF
CDR3nt: TGCAGCATCTCCGGGACAGGGGGACAAGAGACCCAGTACTTC
abundance: NA
v_gene: TRBV29-1
d_gene: TRBD1
len: 14
j_gene: TRBJ2-5

CDR3aa: CASSWDPKNEQFF
CDR3nt: TGTGCCAGCAGCTGGGACCCGAAGAATGAGCAGTTCTTC
abundance: few
v_gene: TRBV28
d_gene: NA
len: 13
j_gene: TRBJ2-1

CDR3aa: CASSPGQGRNTEAFF
CDR3nt: TGTGCCAGCTCACCCGGACAGGGGAGGAACACTGAAGCTTTCTTT
abundance: few
v_gene: TRBV18
d_gene: TRBD1
len: 15
j_gene: TRBJ1-1

CDR3aa: CASSLMSLGGYYGYTF
CDR3nt: TGTGCCAGCAGTTTAATGTCTCTTGGAGGCTACTATGGCTACACCTTC
abundance: few
v_gene: TRBV12-3/TRBV12-4
d_gene: NA
len: 16
j_gene: TRBJ1-2

CDR3aa: CASSRTSGLSSYNEQFF
CDR3nt: TGTGCCAGTAGTCGGACTAGCGGGTTGTCGTCCTACAATGAGCAGTTCTTC
abundance: NA
v_gene: TRBV19
d_gene: TRBD2
len: 17
j_gene: TRBJ2-1

CDR3aa: CASSETPFDEQYF
CDR3nt: TGTGCCAGTTCTGAGACCCCCTTTGACGAGCAGTACTTC
abundance: many
v_gene: TRBV9
d_gene: NA
len: 13
j_gene: TRBJ2-7

CDR3aa: CASRPWVENEKLFF
CDR3nt: TGTGCCAGCAGACCTTGGGTGGAGAATGAAAAACTGTTTTTT
abundance: few
v_gene: TRBV28
d_gene: NA
len: 14
j_gene: TRBJ1-4

CDR3aa: CASSRGHGETQYF
CDR3nt: TGTGCCAGCAGCCGGGGGCACGGAGAGACCCAGTACTTC
abundance: many
v_gene: TRBV7-2
d_gene: NA
len: 13
j_gene: TRBJ2-5

CDR3aa: CSAATGDNQPQHF
CDR3nt: TGCAGTGCGGCTACAGGGGACAATCAGCCCCAGCATTTT
abundance: NA
v_gene: TRBV20-1
d_gene: TRBD1
len: 13
j_gene: TRBJ1-5

CDR3aa: CASYGFQGANVLTF
CDR3nt: TGCGCCAGTTACGGGTTTCAGGGGGCCAACGTCCTGACTTTC
abundance: NA
v_gene: TRBV5-1
d_gene: NA
len: 14
j_gene: TRBJ2-6

CDR3aa: CASSVTSGAYNEQFF
CDR3nt: TGTGCCAGCAGTGTGACTAGCGGAGCCTACAATGAGCAGTTCTTC
abundance: once
v_gene: TRBV2
d_gene: TRBD2
len: 15
j_gene: TRBJ2-1

CDR3aa: CSARDTAPPPVPDYEQYF
CDR3nt: TGCAGTGCTAGAGATACGGCGCCGCCGCCGGTCCCAGACTACGAGCAGTACTTC
abundance: few
v_gene: TRBV20-1
d_gene: NA
len: 18
j_gene: TRBJ2-7

CDR3aa: CASSPQPGHGYTF
CDR3nt: TGTGCCAGCAGCCCGCAGCCAGGGCACGGCTACACCTTC
abundance: NA
v_gene: TRBV3-1
d_gene: NA
len: 13
j_gene: TRBJ1-2

CDR3aa: CSAREGGADHQPQHF
CDR3nt: TGCAGTGCTAGGGAAGGAGGGGCGGATCATCAGCCCCAGCATTTT
abundance: few
v_gene: TRBV20-1
d_gene: NA
len: 15
j_gene: TRBJ1-5

CDR3aa: CASSTTQRLSSYTF
CDR3nt: TGTGCCAGCAGCACCACCCAGAGGTTGAGTAGCTACACCTTC
abundance: NA
v_gene: TRBV7-2
d_gene: NA
len: 14
j_gene: TRBJ1-2

CDR3aa: CASSRRASGLSYEQYF
CDR3nt: TGTGCCAGCAGCCGCCGCGCTAGCGGGCTCTCCTACGAGCAGTACTTC
abundance: NA
v_gene: TRBV11-2
d_gene: TRBD2
len: 16
j_gene: TRBJ2-7

CDR3aa: CASSLIGALNTEAFF
CDR3nt: TGCGCCAGCAGCTTGATAGGGGCACTCAACACTGAAGCTTTCTTT
abundance: NA
v_gene: TRBV5-1
d_gene: NA
len: 15
j_gene: TRBJ1-1

CDR3aa: CASSASGTSVETQYF
CDR3nt: TGTGCCAGCAGCGCCTCCGGGACTAGCGTTGAGACCCAGTACTTC
abundance: few
v_gene: TRBV7-6
d_gene: TRBD2
len: 15
j_gene: TRBJ2-5

CDR3aa: CSASQTGQFYGYTF
CDR3nt: TGCAGTGCTTCCCAGACAGGCCAGTTCTATGGCTACACCTTC
abundance: few
v_gene: TRBV20-1
d_gene: NA
len: 14
j_gene: TRBJ1-2

CDR3aa: CASSVNRDGYTF
CDR3nt: TGCGCCAGCAGCGTTAACAGGGATGGCTACACCTTC
abundance: NA
v_gene: TRBV5-1
d_gene: NA
len: 12
j_gene: TRBJ1-2

CDR3aa: CAWTVGNSNQPQHF
CDR3nt: TGTGCCTGGACCGTGGGTAATAGCAATCAGCCCCAGCATTTT
abundance: few
v_gene: TRBV30
d_gene: NA
len: 14
j_gene: TRBJ1-5

CDR3aa: CASSPGRVRTDTQYF
CDR3nt: TGTGCCAGCAGCCCAGGGAGGGTACGCACAGATACGCAGTATTTT
abundance: few
v_gene: TRBV28
d_gene: TRBD2
len: 15
j_gene: TRBJ2-3

CDR3aa: CASSVSGKDTQYF
CDR3nt: TGTGCCAGCAGCGTTAGCGGGAAGGATACGCAGTATTTT
abundance: few
v_gene: TRBV7-2
d_gene: TRBD2
len: 13
j_gene: TRBJ2-3

CDR3aa: CSALGQGDLEQYF
CDR3nt: TGCAGTGCCTTGGGACAGGGCGACCTCGAGCAGTACTTC
abundance: few
v_gene: TRBV20-1
d_gene: TRBD1
len: 13
j_gene: TRBJ2-7

CDR3aa: CASSQDRISNQPQHF
CDR3nt: TGTGCCAGCAGCCAAGACAGAATTAGCAATCAGCCCCAGCATTTT
abundance: few
v_gene: TRBV4-2
d_gene: NA
len: 15
j_gene: TRBJ1-5

CDR3aa: CASSEDRGGSPLHF
CDR3nt: TGTGCCAGCAGCGAAGACAGGGGCGGTTCACCCCTCCACTTT
abundance: few
v_gene: TRBV2
d_gene: TRBD1
len: 14
j_gene: TRBJ1-6

CDR3aa: CASALGGAQNEQFF
CDR3nt: TGTGCCAGCGCCTTGGGGGGGGCGCAGAATGAGCAGTTCTTC
abundance: many
v_gene: TRBV6-2/TRBV6-3
d_gene: NA
len: 14
j_gene: TRBJ2-1

CDR3aa: CATSSGTRPTDTQYF
CDR3nt: TGTGCCACCAGCAGCGGAACTAGGCCCACAGATACGCAGTATTTT
abundance: few
v_gene: TRBV15
d_gene: NA
len: 15
j_gene: TRBJ2-3

CDR3aa: CSARVVGLPSYEQYF
CDR3nt: TGCAGTGCTAGAGTAGTGGGTCTCCCTTCCTACGAGCAGTACTTC
abundance: few
v_gene: TRBV20-1
d_gene: NA
len: 15
j_gene: TRBJ2-7

CDR3aa: CASSPTSPVSGNTIYF
CDR3nt: TGTGCCAGCTCACCAACGAGTCCAGTCTCTGGAAACACCATATATTTT
abundance: few
v_gene: TRBV18
d_gene: NA
len: 16
j_gene: TRBJ1-3

CDR3aa: CASSLNRATGNTIYF
CDR3nt: TGTGCCAGCAGCTTGAACAGGGCCACTGGAAACACCATATATTTT
abundance: many
v_gene: TRBV7-8
d_gene: NA
len: 15
j_gene: TRBJ1-3

CDR3aa: CASKRYRDEGNTEAFF
CDR3nt: TGTGCCAGCAAGAGGTACAGGGACGAAGGGAACACTGAAGCTTTCTTT
abundance: NA
v_gene: TRBV6-2/TRBV6-3
d_gene: NA
len: 16
j_gene: TRBJ1-1

CDR3aa: CAWSDIGTGVLSNQPQHF
CDR3nt: TGTGCCTGGAGTGACATCGGGACAGGGGTTTTAAGCAATCAGCCCCAGCATTTT
abundance: NA
v_gene: TRBV30
d_gene: TRBD1
len: 18
j_gene: TRBJ1-5

CDR3aa: CASSSPPPDTQYF
CDR3nt: TGTGCCAGCAGTTCCCCCCCGCCAGATACGCAGTATTTT
abundance: many
v_gene: TRBV7-2
d_gene: NA
len: 13
j_gene: TRBJ2-3

CDR3aa: CASSSGPGNQPQHF
CDR3nt: TGTGCCAGCTCATCCGGTCCTGGCAATCAGCCCCAGCATTTT
abundance: NA
v_gene: TRBV18
d_gene: NA
len: 14
j_gene: TRBJ1-5

CDR3aa: CSARDKRGALNTEAFF
CDR3nt: TGCAGTGCTAGAGACAAGAGAGGGGCTTTGAACACTGAAGCTTTCTTT
abundance: few
v_gene: TRBV20-1
d_gene: NA
len: 16
j_gene: TRBJ1-1

CDR3aa: CSVEETPNRGKGYTF
CDR3nt: TGCAGCGTTGAAGAAACACCTAACAGGGGTAAAGGCTACACCTTC
abundance: NA
v_gene: TRBV29-1
d_gene: TRBD1
len: 15
j_gene: TRBJ1-2

CDR3aa: CSAREPSGRNEQFF
CDR3nt: TGCAGTGCTAGAGAACCCTCCGGGAGAAATGAGCAGTTCTTC
abundance: NA
v_gene: TRBV20-1
d_gene: NA
len: 14
j_gene: TRBJ2-1

CDR3aa: CSARDPGSPPYEQYF
CDR3nt: TGCAGTGCTAGAGACCCGGGGAGTCCACCCTACGAGCAGTACTTC
abundance: NA
v_gene: TRBV20-1
d_gene: NA
len: 15
j_gene: TRBJ2-7

CDR3aa: CASKGSENTGELFF
CDR3nt: TGTGCCAGCAAGGGTTCGGAAAACACCGGGGAGCTGTTTTTT
abundance: few
v_gene: TRBV2
d_gene: NA
len: 14
j_gene: TRBJ2-2

CDR3aa: CASREQGRGDTQYF
CDR3nt: TGTGCCAGCAGAGAACAGGGGCGGGGAGATACGCAGTATTTT
abundance: NA
v_gene: TRBV7-2
d_gene: NA
len: 14
j_gene: TRBJ2-3

CDR3aa: CSAEEGQRKNIQYF
CDR3nt: TGCAGTGCGGAAGAGGGACAGCGCAAAAACATTCAGTACTTC
abundance: NA
v_gene: TRBV20-1
d_gene: TRBD1
len: 14
j_gene: TRBJ2-4

CDR3aa: CSAPLQGAGGHEQFF
CDR3nt: TGCAGTGCTCCCCTCCAGGGGGCGGGGGGGCATGAGCAGTTCTTC
abundance: NA
v_gene: TRBV20-1
d_gene: NA
len: 15
j_gene: TRBJ2-1

CDR3aa: CASHQPNQETQYF
CDR3nt: TGTGCCAGTCACCAGCCGAACCAAGAGACCCAGTACTTC
abundance: NA
v_gene: TRBV28
d_gene: NA
len: 13
j_gene: TRBJ2-5

CDR3aa: CASTTNTGELFF
CDR3nt: TGTGCCAGCACCACGAACACCGGGGAGCTGTTTTTT
abundance: NA
v_gene: TRBV28
d_gene: NA
len: 12
j_gene: TRBJ2-2

CDR3aa: CASSPRTETSAEGYTF
CDR3nt: TGTGCCAGCAGTCCTCGGACAGAAACTTCAGCGGAAGGCTACACCTTC
abundance: few
v_gene: TRBV6-1
d_gene: NA
len: 16
j_gene: TRBJ1-2

CDR3aa: CASSFSPTGRNTGELFF
CDR3nt: TGTGCCAGCAGCTTCTCACCTACAGGGAGGAACACCGGGGAGCTGTTTTTT
abundance: few
v_gene: TRBV7-2
d_gene: NA
len: 17
j_gene: TRBJ2-2

CDR3aa: CAWSVGGTYEQYF
CDR3nt: TGTGCCTGGAGTGTAGGCGGAACCTACGAGCAGTACTTC
abundance: few
v_gene: TRBV30
d_gene: NA
len: 13
j_gene: TRBJ2-7

CDR3aa: CASSYGLAADNEQFF
CDR3nt: TGTGCCAGCAGTTACGGGCTAGCGGCCGACAATGAGCAGTTCTTC
abundance: NA
v_gene: TRBV6-5
d_gene: TRBD2
len: 15
j_gene: TRBJ2-1

CDR3aa: CASSSRDRVLYEQYF
CDR3nt: TGTGCCAGCAGCTCCCGGGACAGGGTACTCTACGAGCAGTACTTC
abundance: few
v_gene: TRBV6-1
d_gene: TRBD1
len: 15
j_gene: TRBJ2-7

CDR3aa: CASSLQNYYGYTF
CDR3nt: TGTGCCAGCAGCTTACAAAATTACTATGGCTACACCTTC
abundance: NA
v_gene: TRBV7-3
d_gene: NA
len: 13
j_gene: TRBJ1-2